This T cell receptor (beta chain) is from a study of blood T cell repertoires in COVID-19. Study-wide context: The cDNA or gDNA used as material had been derived from T cells, B-cell-depleted T cells, or PBMCs.

V lost 4 bases, J lost 1 base, and 7 bases stayed unmatched. CDR3 size: 17 residues. Looked up from germline, CDR1 is SGHRS and CDR2 is YFSETQ. Authors' methods: Estimation of nucleated cell counts relied on the amplification of reference gene primers. Generated by immunoSEQ multiplex PCR, the TCRdb table keeps only in-frame clones and is missing some. V and J calls and clone size are those listed in that table; D and trimming were worked out from the DNA. This table holds over 200,000 clones, around nine tenths found once. This sequence joins TRBV5-1 and TRBJ2-5; 13 nucleotides agree with TRBD2. The sample taken for sequencing was PBMCs or T cells enriched from blood (not recorded which). The TCR sequence derives from a man aged 25-45 years who had recovered from COVID-19. CDR3 in DNA: TGCGCCAGCAGCAAGGGACTAGCGGGACGGTCCCAAGAGACCCAGTACTTC. Translated: CASSKGLAGRSQETQYF. Full variable domain (rest looked up from reference TRBV5-1 and TRBJ2-5): KAGVTQTPRYLIKTRGQQVTLSCSPISGHRSVSWYQQTPGQGLQFLFEYFSETQRNKGNFPGRFSGRQFSNSRSEMNVSTLELGDSALYLCASSKGLAGRSQETQYFGPGTRLLVL.